The rows below give T cell receptor beta chains drawn from one sample of a study of post-analysis software for immune sequencing data. TCRdb reprocessed the PCR reads via MiXCR and lists one record per CDR3 protein. The sample has around 500,000 distinct CDR3 sequences, around 31% seen once; the top ten hold roughly 6%. Specimen: blood. These receptors were obtained from a girl aged 2-17 years with multiple sclerosis. CDR3s leave out the opening cysteine and the closing phenylalanine or tryptophan.

v_call cdr3_aa
TRBV9 ASSVASIPRETQY
TRBV12-3/TRBV12-4 ASSLNFLEQY
TRBV6-4 ASSDHSTNEKLF
TRBV12-3/TRBV12-4 ASSHAGLGADTQY
TRBV14 ASSQVRGTFSYT
TRBV4-2 ASSPISGGQGDTQY
TRBV20-1 SARAFRGIGELF
TRBV20-1 SAATGGGTNYGYT
TRBV20-1 SATGFSSYNEQF
TRBV29-1 SVEDPSPSRGGTTDTQY
TRBV6-1 ATLSKGSQITSYNEQF
TRBV5-1 ASSSGTGPYGYT
TRBV9 ASSAAGTGAQGYGYT
TRBV6-6 ASSWGGASTDTQY
TRBV12-3/TRBV12-4 ASSAPGTGGGYEQY
TRBV20-1 SARSGYGYGPNEKLF
TRBV15 ATSKIPDVEWEKLF
TRBV28 ASTQRETQY
TRBV29-1 SVEKGNRAAYEQY
TRBV7-2 ASSLGGLGANEQF
TRBV10-3 AISVSAGSSYNEQF
TRBV13 ASSLPGTDTQY
TRBV5-1 ASSSSDRGRGETQY
TRBV5-6 ASSQADRRGTF
TRBV5-5 ASSLLIGANYGYT
TRBV9 ASSAGSGGANTGELF
TRBV2 ASSGDRLGANTEAF
TRBV5-6 ASSLFRAGFNQPQH
TRBV9 ASSESEPKGTQY
TRBV9 ASSTTSAYNEQF
TRBV20-1 SARPLAGGSDTQY